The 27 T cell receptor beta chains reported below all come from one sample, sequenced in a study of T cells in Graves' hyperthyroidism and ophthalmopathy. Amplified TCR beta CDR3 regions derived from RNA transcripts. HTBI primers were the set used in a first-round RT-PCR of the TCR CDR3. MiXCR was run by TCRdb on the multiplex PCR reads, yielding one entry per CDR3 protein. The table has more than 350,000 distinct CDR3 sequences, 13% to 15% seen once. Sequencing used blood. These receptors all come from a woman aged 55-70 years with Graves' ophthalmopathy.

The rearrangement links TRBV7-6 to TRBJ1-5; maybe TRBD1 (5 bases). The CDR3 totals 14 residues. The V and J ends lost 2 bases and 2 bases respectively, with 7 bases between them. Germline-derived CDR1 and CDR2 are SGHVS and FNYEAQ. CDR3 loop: CASSLWDGNQPQHF. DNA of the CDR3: TGTGCCAGCAGCTTATGGGACGGCAATCAGCCCCAGCATTTT.

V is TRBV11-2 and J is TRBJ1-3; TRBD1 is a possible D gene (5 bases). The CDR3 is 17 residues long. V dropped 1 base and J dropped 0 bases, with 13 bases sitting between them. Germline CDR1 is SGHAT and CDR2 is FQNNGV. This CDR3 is CASSLAETALSGNTIYF. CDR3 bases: TGTGCCAGCAGCTTAGCGGAGACAGCTCTCTCTGGAAACACCATATATTTT.

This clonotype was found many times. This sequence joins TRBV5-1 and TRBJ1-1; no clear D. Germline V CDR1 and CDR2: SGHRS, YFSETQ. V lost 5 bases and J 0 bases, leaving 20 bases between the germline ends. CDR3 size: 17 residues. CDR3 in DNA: TGCGCCAGCAGTATAGGAGACAATTTATCCATGAACACTGAAGCTTTCTTT. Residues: CASSIGDNLSMNTEAFF. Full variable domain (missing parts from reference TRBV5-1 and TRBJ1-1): KAGVTQTPRYLIKTRGQQVTLSCSPISGHRSVSWYQQTPGQGLQFLFEYFSETQRNKGNFPGRFSGRQFSNSRSEMNVSTLELGDSALYLCASSIGDNLSMNTEAFFGQGTRLTVV.

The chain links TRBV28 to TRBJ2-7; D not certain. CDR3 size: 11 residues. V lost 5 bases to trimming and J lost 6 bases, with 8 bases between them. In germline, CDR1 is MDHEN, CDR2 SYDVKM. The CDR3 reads CASSRTREQYF. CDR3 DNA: TGTGCCAGCAGTCGGACCCGCGAGCAGTACTTC. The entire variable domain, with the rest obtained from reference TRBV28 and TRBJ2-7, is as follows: DVKVTQSSRYLVKRTGEKVFLECVQDMDHENMFWYRQDPGLGLRLIYFSYDVKMKEKGDIPEGYSVSREKKERFSLILESASTNQTSMYLCASSRTREQYFGPGTRLTVT.

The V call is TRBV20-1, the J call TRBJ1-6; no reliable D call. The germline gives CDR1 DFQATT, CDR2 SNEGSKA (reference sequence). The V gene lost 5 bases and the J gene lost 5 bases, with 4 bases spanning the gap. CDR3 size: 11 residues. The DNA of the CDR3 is TGCAGTGCTTCAAATAATTCACCCCTCCACTTT. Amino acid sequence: CSASNNSPLHF.

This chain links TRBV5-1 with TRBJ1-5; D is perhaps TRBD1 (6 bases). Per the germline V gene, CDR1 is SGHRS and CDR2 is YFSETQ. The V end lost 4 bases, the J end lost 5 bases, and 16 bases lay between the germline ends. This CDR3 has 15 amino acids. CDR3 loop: CASSLRGGRDQPQHF. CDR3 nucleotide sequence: TGCGCCAGCAGCCTCAGGGGAGGTAGGGATCAGCCCCAGCATTTT.

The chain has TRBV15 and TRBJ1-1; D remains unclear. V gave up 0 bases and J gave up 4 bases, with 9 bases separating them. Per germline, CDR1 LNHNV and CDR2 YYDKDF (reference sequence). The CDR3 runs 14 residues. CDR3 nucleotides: TGTGCCACCAGCAGAGATCGTCAGCCCACTGAAGCTTTCTTT. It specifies CATSRDRQPTEAFF. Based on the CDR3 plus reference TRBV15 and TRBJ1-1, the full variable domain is DAMVIQNPRYQVTQFGKPVTLSCSQTLNHNVMYWYQQKSSQAPKLLFHYYDKDFNNEADTPDNFQSRRPNTSFCFLDIRSPGLGDTAMYLCATSRDRQPTEAFFGQGTRLTVV.

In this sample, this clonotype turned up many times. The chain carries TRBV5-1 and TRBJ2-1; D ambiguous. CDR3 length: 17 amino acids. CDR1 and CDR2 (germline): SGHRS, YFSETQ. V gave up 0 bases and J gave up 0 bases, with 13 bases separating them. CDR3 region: CASSLGLSGTSYNEQFF. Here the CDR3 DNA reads TGCGCCAGCAGCTTGGGGCTGTCCGGCACCTCCTACAATGAGCAGTTCTTC.

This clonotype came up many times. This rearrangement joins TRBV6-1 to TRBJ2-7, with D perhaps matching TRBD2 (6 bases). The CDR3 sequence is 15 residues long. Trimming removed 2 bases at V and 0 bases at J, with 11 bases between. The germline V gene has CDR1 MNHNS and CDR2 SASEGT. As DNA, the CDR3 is TGTGCCAGCAGTGAACAAGGAGGGATCTCCTACGAGCAGTACTTC. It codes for CASSEQGGISYEQYF.

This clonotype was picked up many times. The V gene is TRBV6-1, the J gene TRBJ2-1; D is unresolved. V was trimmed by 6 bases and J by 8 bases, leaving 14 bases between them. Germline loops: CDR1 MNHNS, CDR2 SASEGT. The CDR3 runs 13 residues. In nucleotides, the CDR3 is TGTGCCAGCAGCAAGAACCGAGTGGATGAGCAGTTCTTC. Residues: CASSKNRVDEQFF.

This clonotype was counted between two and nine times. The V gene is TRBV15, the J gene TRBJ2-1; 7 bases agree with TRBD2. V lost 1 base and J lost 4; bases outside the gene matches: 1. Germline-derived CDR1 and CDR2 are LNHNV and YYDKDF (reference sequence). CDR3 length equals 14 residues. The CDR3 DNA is TGTGCCACCAGCAGAGGGGGACTATACAATGAGCAGTTCTTC. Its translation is CATSRGGLYNEQFF.

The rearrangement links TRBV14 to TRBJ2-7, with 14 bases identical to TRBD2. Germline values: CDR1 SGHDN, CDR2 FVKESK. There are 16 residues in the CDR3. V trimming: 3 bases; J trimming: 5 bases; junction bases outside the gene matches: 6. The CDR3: CASSHLTSGRANEQYF. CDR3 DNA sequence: TGTGCCAGCAGCCACCTGACTAGCGGGAGGGCCAACGAGCAGTACTTC.

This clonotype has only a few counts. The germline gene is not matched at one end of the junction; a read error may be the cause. In DNA form, the CDR3 reads TGTGCTAGCAGCTTAGCGGGACCTAACAATGAGCAGTTCTTC. This translates into CASSLAGPNNEQFF. The rearrangement joins TRBV7-7 to TRBJ2-1, with 8 bases fitting TRBD2. The CDR3 consists of 14 residues. Per germline, CDR1 SSHAT and CDR2 FNYEAQ (reference sequence).

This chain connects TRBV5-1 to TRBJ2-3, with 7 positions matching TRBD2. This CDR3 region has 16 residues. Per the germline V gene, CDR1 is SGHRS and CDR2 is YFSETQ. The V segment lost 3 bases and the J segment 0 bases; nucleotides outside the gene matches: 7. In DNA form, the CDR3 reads TGCGCCAGCAGCTCCCTAGCGGTACTTAGCACAGATACGCAGTATTTT. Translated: CASSSLAVLSTDTQYF.

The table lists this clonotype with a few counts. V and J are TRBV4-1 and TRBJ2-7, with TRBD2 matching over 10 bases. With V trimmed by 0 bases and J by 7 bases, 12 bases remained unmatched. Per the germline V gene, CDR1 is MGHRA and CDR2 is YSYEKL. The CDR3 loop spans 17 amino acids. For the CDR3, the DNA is TGCGCCAGCAGCCAAGATCCTAGAGGGCTAGCGGGAGATGAGCAGTACTTC. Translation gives CASSQDPRGLAGDEQYF.

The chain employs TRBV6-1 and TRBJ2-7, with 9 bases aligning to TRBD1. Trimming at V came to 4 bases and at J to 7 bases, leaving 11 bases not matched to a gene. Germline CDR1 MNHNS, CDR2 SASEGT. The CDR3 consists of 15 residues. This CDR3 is CASSVMGQGSGEQYF. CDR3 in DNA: TGTGCCAGCAGTGTGATGGGACAGGGATCGGGGGAGCAGTACTTC.

The CDR3 DNA reads as TGTGCCAGCAGCGTCGCAAAAGGACAGGGAGGAAATTCACCCCTCCACTTT. Translation gives CASSVAKGQGGNSPLHF. The chain links TRBV9 to TRBJ1-6, with 8 bases fitting TRBD1. Losses at the gene ends were 2 bases for V and 7 bases for J; bases not matched to a gene: 11. Germline V gives CDR1 SGDLS, CDR2 YYNGEE. The CDR3 sequence is 17 residues long.

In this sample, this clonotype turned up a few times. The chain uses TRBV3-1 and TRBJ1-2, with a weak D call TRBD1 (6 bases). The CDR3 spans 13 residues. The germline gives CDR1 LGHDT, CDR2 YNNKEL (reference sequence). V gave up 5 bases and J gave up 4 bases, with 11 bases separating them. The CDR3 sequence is CASSSDSVYGYTF. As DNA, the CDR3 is TGTGCCAGCAGCTCGGACAGCGTCTATGGCTACACCTTC.

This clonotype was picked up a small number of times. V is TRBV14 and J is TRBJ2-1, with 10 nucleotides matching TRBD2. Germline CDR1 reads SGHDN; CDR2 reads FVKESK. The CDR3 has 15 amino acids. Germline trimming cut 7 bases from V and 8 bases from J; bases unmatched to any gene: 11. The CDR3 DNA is TGTGCCAGCACCACTGGGGCTAGCGGGAGTTATGAGCAGTTCTTC. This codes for CASTTGASGSYEQFF.

This chain's CDR3 is CASSNGDRPNQPQHF. The DNA of the CDR3 is TGTGCCAGCAGTAATGGAGACAGGCCCAATCAGCCCCAGCATTTT. The J gene is TRBJ1-5, the V gene TRBV6-1; D possibly corresponds to TRBD1 (6 bases). CDR1 MNHNS and CDR2 SASEGT come from the germline V gene. The V gene lost 5 bases and the J gene lost 3 bases, with 14 bases spanning the gap. The CDR3 is 15 amino acids.

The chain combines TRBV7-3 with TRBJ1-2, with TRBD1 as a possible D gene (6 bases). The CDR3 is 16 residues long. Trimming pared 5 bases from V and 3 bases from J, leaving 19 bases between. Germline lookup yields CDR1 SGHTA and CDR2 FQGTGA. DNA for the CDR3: TGTGCCAGCAGCCCCCAGCCCCGGGGGCTAGACTATGGCTACACCTTC. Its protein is CASSPQPRGLDYGYTF.

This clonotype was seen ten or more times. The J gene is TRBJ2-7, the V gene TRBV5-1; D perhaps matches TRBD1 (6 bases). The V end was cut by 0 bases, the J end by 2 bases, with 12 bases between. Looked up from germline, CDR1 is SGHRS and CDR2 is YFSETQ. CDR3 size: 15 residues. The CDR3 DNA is TGCGCCAGCAGCTTGGTGCAGGGGTCCGCCTACGAGCAGTACTTC. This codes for CASSLVQGSAYEQYF.

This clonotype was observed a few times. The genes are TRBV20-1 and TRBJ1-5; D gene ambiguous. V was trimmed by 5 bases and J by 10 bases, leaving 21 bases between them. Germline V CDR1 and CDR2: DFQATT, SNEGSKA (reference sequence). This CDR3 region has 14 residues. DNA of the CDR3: TGCAGTGCTCCTACCGGGTCTCGCATTAGTCCCCAGCATTTT. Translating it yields CSAPTGSRISPQHF.

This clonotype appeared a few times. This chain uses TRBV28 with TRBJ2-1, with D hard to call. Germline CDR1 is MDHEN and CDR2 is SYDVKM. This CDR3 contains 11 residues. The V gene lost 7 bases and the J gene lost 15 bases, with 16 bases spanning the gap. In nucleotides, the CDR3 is TGTGCCAGCACCAACTTAAGACGATGGTTCTTC. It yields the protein CASTNLRRWFF.

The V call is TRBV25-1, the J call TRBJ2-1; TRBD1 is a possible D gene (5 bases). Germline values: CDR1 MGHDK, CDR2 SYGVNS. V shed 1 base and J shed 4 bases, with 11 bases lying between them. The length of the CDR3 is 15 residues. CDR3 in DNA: TGTGCCAGCAGTGAATCAGGGCTACTATACAATGAGCAGTTCTTC. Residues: CASSESGLLYNEQFF.

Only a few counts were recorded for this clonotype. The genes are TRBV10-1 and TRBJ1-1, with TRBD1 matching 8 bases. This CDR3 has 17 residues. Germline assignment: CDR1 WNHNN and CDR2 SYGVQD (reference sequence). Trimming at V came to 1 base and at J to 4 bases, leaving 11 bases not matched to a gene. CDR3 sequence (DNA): TGCGCCAGCAGTGAGTGGGGACAGGATGCAAGAAGCACTGAAGCTTTCTTT. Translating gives CASSEWGQDARSTEAFF.

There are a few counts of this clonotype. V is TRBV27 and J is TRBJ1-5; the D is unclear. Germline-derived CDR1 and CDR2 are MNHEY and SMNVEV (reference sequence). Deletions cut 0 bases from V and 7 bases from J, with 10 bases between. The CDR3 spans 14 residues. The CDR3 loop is CASSLSSASQPQHF. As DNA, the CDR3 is TGTGCCAGCAGTTTATCCTCGGCATCCCAGCCCCAGCATTTT.